This T cell receptor beta chain was documented in a study of Graves' ophthalmopathy and Graves' hyperthyroidism. RNA transcripts served as template for amplifying TCR beta CDR3 sequences. HTBI primers served in a first-round RT-PCR, which a second-round multiplex PCR followed. Each CDR3 protein is one row after TCRdb ran MiXCR on the multiplex PCR reads. The data hold about 16,000 distinct CDR3 sequences, with 46% observed a single time. Trimming took off 2 bases at V and 2 bases at J, with 25 bases between the two ends. This CDR3 is 20 amino acids long. Germline V gene sequence: CDR1 MDHEN, CDR2 SYDVKM.

The chain carries TRBV28 and TRBJ1-3; D is perhaps TRBD1 (6 bases). Sequencing input: peripheral blood. This receptor was taken from a woman between 40 and 50 years old with stable Graves' hyperthyroidism. The CDR3 bases are TGTGCCAGCAGTTTACGAAAACAGGGTTGGTCATTCGGAACTGGAAACACCATATATTTT. It specifies CASSLRKQGWSFGTGNTIYF.